This T cell receptor (beta chain) was captured in a study of cytomegalovirus exposure and HLA in healthy donors. Background on the study: Some 85 million unique TCRs from HLA-typed donors were held in an early data release. Overall study results and limits: In a later analysis, a missense DCLRE1C variant was linked to TCR beta V- and J-gene trimming. A later analysis, which compared TCR beta chains of equal frequency, found the HLA-associated ones more clonally expanded. Some V segments, including TRBV6-2 and TRBV6-3, were excluded as indistinguishable.

60 Vbeta and 13 Jbeta primers were used in PCR. Assay: immunoSEQ multiplex PCR; the TCRdb copy retains only in-frame clones and omits some. Here the sample spans some 130,000 clones, 75% to 90% being singletons. A note on this clone: Its target is not known.

The CDR3 is 14 amino acids. The V gene's germline CDR1 is MNHNS and CDR2 SASEGT. Germline trimming cut 5 bases from V and 2 bases from J; bases unmatched to any gene: 5. The gene calls are TRBV6-1 and TRBJ1-1, with 7 bases identical to TRBD1. The source of this sequence is a woman between 45 and 65 years old in good health and CMV-seropositive. The sequenced sample consisted of PBMCs. The CDR3, as DNA: TGTGCCAGCAGTTTTGACAGGGCAAACACTGAAGCTTTCTTT. This sequence encodes CASSFDRANTEAFF.